These T cell receptor beta chains were read from a single sample in a study of OX40 agonist ivuxolimab in advanced cancers. Libraries were prepared by immunoSEQ multiplex PCR; TCRdb keeps only in-frame clonotypes and omits some of them. The sample lists roughly 48,000 clones; 83% were seen once. The specimen was CD4+ or CD8+ T cells sorted from blood, collected in a trial of the OX40 agonist ivuxolimab. These TCRs come from an adult with an advanced solid tumor such as melanoma, head and neck, liver or kidney cancer. CDR3s include the opening cysteine and the closing phenylalanine or tryptophan. Fields, in order: V gene, D gene, clone size, J gene, CDR3 DNA, CDR3 protein. D genes are given only for firm matches. Clone sizes are given selectively: once, few, many, or a class where the clone is expanded.

v_gene: TRBV19
d_gene: NA
abundance: NA
j_gene: TRBJ1-1
CDR3nt: TGTGCCAGTAGTAAACAGGATGGGAACACTGAAGCTTTCTTT
CDR3aa: CASSKQDGNTEAFF

v_gene: TRBV4-1
d_gene: NA
abundance: NA
j_gene: TRBJ1-5
CDR3nt: TGCGCCAGCAGCGATACAGGTAGGAACCAGCCCCAGCATTTT
CDR3aa: CASSDTGRNQPQHF

v_gene: TRBV2
d_gene: NA
abundance: NA
j_gene: TRBJ1-1
CDR3nt: TGTGCCAGCAGTGAATTAGGTGGGGCGCTAACTGAAGCTTTCTTT
CDR3aa: CASSELGGALTEAFF

v_gene: TRBV6-6
d_gene: NA
abundance: NA
j_gene: TRBJ2-5
CDR3nt: TGTGCCAGCAGGCCCCTTGACTCACTAGCCCTAGAGACCCAGTACTTC
CDR3aa: CASRPLDSLALETQYF

v_gene: TRBV19
d_gene: NA
abundance: NA
j_gene: TRBJ2-2
CDR3nt: TGTGCCAGTAGCGACTTTCAGGGGGGCAAGGCCGGGGAGCTGTTTTTT
CDR3aa: CASSDFQGGKAGELFF

v_gene: TRBV2
d_gene: NA
abundance: few
j_gene: TRBJ2-6
CDR3nt: TGTGCCAGAGGACGGGGCGGCGGGGCCAACGTCCTGACTTTC
CDR3aa: CARGRGGGANVLTF

v_gene: TRBV30
d_gene: TRBD1
abundance: NA
j_gene: TRBJ1-5
CDR3nt: TGTGCCTGGAGTGTAACCGGGACAGTTAATCAGCCCCAGCATTTT
CDR3aa: CAWSVTGTVNQPQHF

v_gene: TRBV7-3
d_gene: NA
abundance: NA
j_gene: TRBJ1-2
CDR3nt: TGTGCCAGCAGCTTGGCGCCTGGGTCCTATGGCTACACCTTC
CDR3aa: CASSLAPGSYGYTF

v_gene: TRBV18
d_gene: NA
abundance: NA
j_gene: TRBJ2-3
CDR3nt: TGTGCCAGCTCACTAAGGACGGCTCCGGATACGCAGTATTTT
CDR3aa: CASSLRTAPDTQYF

v_gene: TRBV5-4
d_gene: TRBD2
abundance: once
j_gene: TRBJ2-1
CDR3nt: TGTGCCAGCAGCTACGGGACTAGCGGACACAATGAGCAGTTCTTC
CDR3aa: CASSYGTSGHNEQFF

v_gene: TRBV7-9
d_gene: NA
abundance: NA
j_gene: TRBJ2-5
CDR3nt: TGTGCCAGCAGCTTAGGAGGAGAGTACCAAGAGACCCAGTACTTC
CDR3aa: CASSLGGEYQETQYF

v_gene: TRBV2
d_gene: NA
abundance: NA
j_gene: TRBJ1-1
CDR3nt: TGTGCCAGTTTGAGGGGTGGCGATGAAGCTTTCTTT
CDR3aa: CASLRGGDEAFF

v_gene: TRBV4-3
d_gene: NA
abundance: NA
j_gene: TRBJ2-3
CDR3nt: TGCGCCAGCAGCCAAGATCCTGGGGGCACAGATACGCAGTATTTT
CDR3aa: CASSQDPGGTDTQYF

v_gene: TRBV7-3
d_gene: TRBD1
abundance: NA
j_gene: TRBJ2-5
CDR3nt: TGTGCCAGCAGCGTTCAGACAGGGCGGCAAGAGACCCAGTACTTC
CDR3aa: CASSVQTGRQETQYF

v_gene: TRBV14
d_gene: NA
abundance: few
j_gene: TRBJ1-6
CDR3nt: TGTGCCAGCAGCCATGCTAAGAATTCACCCCTCCACTTT
CDR3aa: CASSHAKNSPLHF

v_gene: TRBV19
d_gene: NA
abundance: NA
j_gene: TRBJ1-1
CDR3nt: TGTGCCAGTAGTACGGACAGAACAAACACTGAAGCTTTCTTT
CDR3aa: CASSTDRTNTEAFF

v_gene: TRBV27
d_gene: NA
abundance: NA
j_gene: TRBJ2-7
CDR3nt: TGTGCCAGCAGTTTGGTGACACAGGGCGAGCAGTACTTC
CDR3aa: CASSLVTQGEQYF

v_gene: TRBV5-1
d_gene: NA
abundance: few
j_gene: TRBJ1-2
CDR3nt: TGCGCCAGCAGCTTGGTTCCAGGGTGGGGGTATGGCTACACCTTC
CDR3aa: CASSLVPGWGYGYTF

v_gene: TRBV7-9
d_gene: NA
abundance: NA
j_gene: TRBJ1-2
CDR3nt: TGTGCCAGCAGCTGGCAGGGAGACTATGGCTACACCTTC
CDR3aa: CASSWQGDYGYTF

v_gene: TRBV5-4
d_gene: NA
abundance: NA
j_gene: TRBJ1-1
CDR3nt: TGTGCCAGCAGCAAGGAAATAAAGTCCACTGAAGCTTTCTTT
CDR3aa: CASSKEIKSTEAFF

v_gene: TRBV18
d_gene: TRBD2
abundance: NA
j_gene: TRBJ2-1
CDR3nt: TGTGCCAGCTCATCGGGTGGCGGGGGATACAATGAGCAGTTCTTC
CDR3aa: CASSSGGGGYNEQFF

v_gene: TRBV6-1
d_gene: NA
abundance: NA
j_gene: TRBJ1-1
CDR3nt: TGTGCCAGCAGTGAATCTTGGGAGGGTAGCAAAGCTTTCTTT
CDR3aa: CASSESWEGSKAFF

v_gene: TRBV30
d_gene: NA
abundance: NA
j_gene: TRBJ2-1
CDR3nt: TGTGCCTGGAGTGTGGGCAATACTTACTACAATGAGCAGTTCTTC
CDR3aa: CAWSVGNTYYNEQFF

v_gene: TRBV11-2
d_gene: TRBD2
abundance: NA
j_gene: TRBJ2-1
CDR3nt: TGTGCCAGCAGCTTTACTCTGACTAGCGGTAATCGGGGGGAGCAGTTCTTC
CDR3aa: CASSFTLTSGNRGEQFF

v_gene: TRBV5-1
d_gene: NA
abundance: NA
j_gene: TRBJ2-7
CDR3nt: TGCGCCAGCAGCTTGAGCCCCGGGACCCCCTACGAGCAGTACTTC
CDR3aa: CASSLSPGTPYEQYF

v_gene: TRBV27
d_gene: NA
abundance: NA
j_gene: TRBJ1-1
CDR3nt: TGTGCCAGCAGTTCGAGAACGACGAACACTGAAGCTTTCTTT
CDR3aa: CASSSRTTNTEAFF

v_gene: TRBV7-8
d_gene: TRBD1
abundance: NA
j_gene: TRBJ2-7
CDR3nt: TGTGCCAGCAGCCCCGGGACAGGGGCCGACGAGCAGTACTTC
CDR3aa: CASSPGTGADEQYF

v_gene: TRBV18
d_gene: TRBD1
abundance: NA
j_gene: TRBJ1-1
CDR3nt: TGTGCCAGCTCACCGGACAGGGCGTTAAACACTGAAGCTTTCTTT
CDR3aa: CASSPDRALNTEAFF

v_gene: TRBV2
d_gene: NA
abundance: NA
j_gene: TRBJ2-7
CDR3nt: TGTGCCAGCACCGAAGGGGTAGGGGAGCTCTACGAGCAGTACTTC
CDR3aa: CASTEGVGELYEQYF